This T cell receptor beta chain was obtained from a study of technical replicates of blood from a few donors. The protocol was immunoSEQ multiplex PCR, while the TCRdb copy is restricted to in-frame clones and leaves out a portion. The sample yields about 63,000 clones, about 88% seen once. The sequenced sample was PBMCs. This receptor was identified in a human donor in good health. Some clones in this sample may be carry-over from other donors' samples.

CDR3 residues: CASSQEEFPPGQGKEQYF. CDR3 bases: TGCGCCAGCAGCCAGGAAGAATTTCCACCGGGACAGGGGAAGGAGCAGTACTTC. The gene calls are TRBV4-3 and TRBJ2-7; 10 nucleotides agree with TRBD1. Losses at the gene ends were 3 bases for V and 7 bases for J; bases not matched to a gene: 18. Germline V gene data show CDR1 as LGHNA and CDR2 as YSLEER. The CDR3 has 18 residues.